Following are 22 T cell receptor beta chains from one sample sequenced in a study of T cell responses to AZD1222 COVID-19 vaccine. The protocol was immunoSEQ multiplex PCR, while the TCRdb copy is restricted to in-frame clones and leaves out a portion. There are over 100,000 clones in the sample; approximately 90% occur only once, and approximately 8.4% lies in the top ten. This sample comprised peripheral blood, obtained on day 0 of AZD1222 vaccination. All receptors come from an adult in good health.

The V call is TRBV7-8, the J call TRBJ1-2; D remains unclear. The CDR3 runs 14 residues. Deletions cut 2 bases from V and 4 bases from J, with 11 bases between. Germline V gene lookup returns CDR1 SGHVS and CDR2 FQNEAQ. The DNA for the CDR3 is TGTGCCAGCAGCTTATTGGATTCTGGCTATGGCTACACCTTC. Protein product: CASSLLDSGYGYTF.

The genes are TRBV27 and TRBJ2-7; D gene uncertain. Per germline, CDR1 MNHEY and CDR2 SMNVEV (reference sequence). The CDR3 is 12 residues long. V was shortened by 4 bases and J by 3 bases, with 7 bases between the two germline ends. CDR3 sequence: CASSSYDYEQYF. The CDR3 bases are TGTGCCAGCAGTTCCTATGACTACGAGCAGTACTTC.

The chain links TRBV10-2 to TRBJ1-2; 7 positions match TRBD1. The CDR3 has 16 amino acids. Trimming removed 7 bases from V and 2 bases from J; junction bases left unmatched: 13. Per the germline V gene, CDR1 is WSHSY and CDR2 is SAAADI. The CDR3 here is CASNSAGTAQNYGYTF. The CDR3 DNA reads TGCGCCAGCAACTCCGCCGGGACAGCCCAGAACTATGGCTACACCTTC.

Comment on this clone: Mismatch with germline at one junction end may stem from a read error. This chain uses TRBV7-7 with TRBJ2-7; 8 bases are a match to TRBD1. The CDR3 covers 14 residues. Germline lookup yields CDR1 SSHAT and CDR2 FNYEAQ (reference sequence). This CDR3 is CASSPSAGQVKQYF. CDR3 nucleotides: TGTGCTAGCAGCCCTAGTGCGGGACAGGTTAAACAATACTTC.

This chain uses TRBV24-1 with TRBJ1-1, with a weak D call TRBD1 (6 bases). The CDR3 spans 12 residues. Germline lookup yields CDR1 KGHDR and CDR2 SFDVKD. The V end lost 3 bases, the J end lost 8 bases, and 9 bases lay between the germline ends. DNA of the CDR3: TGTGCCACCAGTGATCAGGGGTTGGAAGCTTTCTTT. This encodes CATSDQGLEAFF.

For the CDR3, the DNA is TGTGCCAGCAGCTTAACAGGGAGAAACTATGGCTACACCTTC. It yields the protein CASSLTGRNYGYTF. The chain uses TRBV7-2 and TRBJ1-2, with D maybe TRBD1 (6 bases). This CDR3 spans 14 amino acids. V was cut by 2 bases and J by 2 bases, with 9 bases left in between. Germline V gene data show CDR1 as SGHTA and CDR2 as FQGNSA.

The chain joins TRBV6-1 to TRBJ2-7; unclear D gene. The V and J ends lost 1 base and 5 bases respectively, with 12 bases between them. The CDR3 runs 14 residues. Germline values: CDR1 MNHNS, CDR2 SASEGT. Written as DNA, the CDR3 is TGTGCCAGCAGTGAAGTCGTGGGGATCGACGAGCAGTACTTC. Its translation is CASSEVVGIDEQYF.

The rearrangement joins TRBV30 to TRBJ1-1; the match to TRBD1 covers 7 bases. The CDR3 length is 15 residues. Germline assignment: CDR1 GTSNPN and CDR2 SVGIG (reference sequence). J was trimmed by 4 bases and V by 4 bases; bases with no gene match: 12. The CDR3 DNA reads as TGTGCCTGGAATCTCCGACAGGGAGCGGGCACTGAAGCTTTCTTT. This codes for CAWNLRQGAGTEAFF.

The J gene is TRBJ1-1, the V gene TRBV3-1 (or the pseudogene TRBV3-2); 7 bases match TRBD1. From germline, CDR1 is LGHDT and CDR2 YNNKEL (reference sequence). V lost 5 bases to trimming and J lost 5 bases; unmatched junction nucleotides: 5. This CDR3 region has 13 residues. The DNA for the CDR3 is TGTGCCAGCAGCAGACAGGGTTTAACTGAAGCTTTCTTT. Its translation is CASSRQGLTEAFF.

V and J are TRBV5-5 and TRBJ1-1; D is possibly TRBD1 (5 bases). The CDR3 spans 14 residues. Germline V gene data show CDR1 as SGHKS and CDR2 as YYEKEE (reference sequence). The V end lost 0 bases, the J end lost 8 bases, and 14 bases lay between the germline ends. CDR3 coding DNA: TGTGCCAGCAGCTTGGTGGTGGTGTCAGGGGAAGCTTTCTTT. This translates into CASSLVVVSGEAFF.

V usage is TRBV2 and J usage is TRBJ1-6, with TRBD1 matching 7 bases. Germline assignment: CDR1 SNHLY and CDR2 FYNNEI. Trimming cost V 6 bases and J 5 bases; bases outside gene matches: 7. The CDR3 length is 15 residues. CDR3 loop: CASSLQGDNNSPLHF. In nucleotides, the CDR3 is TGTGCCAGCAGCCTCCAGGGGGACAATAATTCACCCCTCCACTTT.

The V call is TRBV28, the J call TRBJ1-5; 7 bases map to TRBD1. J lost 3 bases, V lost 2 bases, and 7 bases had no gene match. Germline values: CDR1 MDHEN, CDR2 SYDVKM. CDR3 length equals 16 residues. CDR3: CASSLVGGPSNQPQHF. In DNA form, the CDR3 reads TGTGCCAGCAGTTTAGTAGGGGGCCCATCCAATCAGCCCCAGCATTTT.

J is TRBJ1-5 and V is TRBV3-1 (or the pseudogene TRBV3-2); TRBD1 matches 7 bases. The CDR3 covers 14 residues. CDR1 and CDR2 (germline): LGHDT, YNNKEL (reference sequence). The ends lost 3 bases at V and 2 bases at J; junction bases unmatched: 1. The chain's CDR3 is CASSHTGGNQPQHF. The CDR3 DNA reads TGTGCCAGCAGCCATACAGGGGGCAATCAGCCCCAGCATTTT.

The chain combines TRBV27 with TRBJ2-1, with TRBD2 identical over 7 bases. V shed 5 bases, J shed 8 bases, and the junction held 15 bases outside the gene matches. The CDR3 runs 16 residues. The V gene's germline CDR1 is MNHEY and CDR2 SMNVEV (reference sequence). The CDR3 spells CASSPLTSAAGDEQFF. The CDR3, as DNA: TGTGCCAGCAGTCCCCTAACTAGCGCCGCTGGGGATGAGCAGTTCTTC.

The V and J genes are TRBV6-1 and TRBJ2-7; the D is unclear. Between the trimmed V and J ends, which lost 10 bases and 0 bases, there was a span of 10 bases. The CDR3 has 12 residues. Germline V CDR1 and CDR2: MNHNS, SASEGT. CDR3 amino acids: CATVTNSYEQYF. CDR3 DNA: TGTGCCACGGTAACTAACTCCTACGAGCAGTACTTC.

The DNA of the CDR3 is TGTGCCAGCAGCTTTGTTCAAACGGGAGAGCAGTACTTC. This encodes CASSFVQTGEQYF. V is TRBV7-9 and J is TRBJ2-7, with D possibly matching TRBD2 (5 bases). Germline V CDR1 and CDR2: SEHNR, FQNEAQ (reference sequence). V shed 3 bases and J shed 7 bases, with 13 bases lying between them. The CDR3 is made up of 13 amino acids. Full variable domain (outside the CDR3, taken from reference TRBV7-9 and TRBJ2-7): DTGVSQNPRHKITKRGQNVTFRCDPISEHNRLYWYRQTLGQGPEFLTYFQNEAQLEKSRLLSDRFSAERPKGSFSTLEIQRTEQGDSAMYLCASSFVQTGEQYFGPGTRLTVT.

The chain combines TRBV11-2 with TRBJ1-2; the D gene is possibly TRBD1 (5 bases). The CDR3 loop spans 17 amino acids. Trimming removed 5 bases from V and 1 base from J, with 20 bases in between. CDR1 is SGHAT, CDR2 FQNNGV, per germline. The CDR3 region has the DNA TGTGCCAGCAGCCCGCGGGGGGGAGGGAATAGTAACTATGGCTACACCTTC. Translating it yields CASSPRGGGNSNYGYTF.

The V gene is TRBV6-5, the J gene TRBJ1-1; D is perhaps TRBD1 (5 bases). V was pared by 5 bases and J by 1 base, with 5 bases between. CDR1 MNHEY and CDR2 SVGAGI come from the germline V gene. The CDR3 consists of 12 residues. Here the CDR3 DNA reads TGTGCCAGCAGTCAGGGGAACACTGAAGCTTTCTTT. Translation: CASSQGNTEAFF.

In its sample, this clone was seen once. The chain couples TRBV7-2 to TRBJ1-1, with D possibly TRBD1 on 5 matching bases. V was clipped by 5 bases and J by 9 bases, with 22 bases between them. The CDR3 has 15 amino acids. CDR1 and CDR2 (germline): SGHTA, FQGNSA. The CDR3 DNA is TGTGCCAGCAGCGTCACCGGATCAGGGAAGGAGAAAGCTTTCTTT. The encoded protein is CASSVTGSGKEKAFF.

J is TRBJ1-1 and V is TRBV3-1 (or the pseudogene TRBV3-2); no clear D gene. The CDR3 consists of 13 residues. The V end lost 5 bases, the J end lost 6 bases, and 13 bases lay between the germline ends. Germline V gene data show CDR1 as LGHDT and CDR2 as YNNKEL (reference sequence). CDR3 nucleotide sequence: TGTGCCAGCAGCTTTAGGACCTCTTCTGAAGCTTTCTTT. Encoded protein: CASSFRTSSEAFF.

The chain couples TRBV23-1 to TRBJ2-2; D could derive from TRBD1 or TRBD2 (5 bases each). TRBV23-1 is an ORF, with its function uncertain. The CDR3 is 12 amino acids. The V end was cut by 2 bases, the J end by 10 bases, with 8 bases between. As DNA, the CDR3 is TGCGCCAGCAGTCAACGAGGGGTGGAGCTGTTTTTT. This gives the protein CASSQRGVELFF.

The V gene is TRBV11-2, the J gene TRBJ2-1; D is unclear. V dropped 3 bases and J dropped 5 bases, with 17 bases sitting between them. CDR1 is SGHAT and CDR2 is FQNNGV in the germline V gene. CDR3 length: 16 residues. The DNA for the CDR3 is TGTGCCAGCAGCTTCCGTTCTTCACCCCCTAACAATGAGCAGTTCTTC. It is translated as CASSFRSSPPNNEQFF.